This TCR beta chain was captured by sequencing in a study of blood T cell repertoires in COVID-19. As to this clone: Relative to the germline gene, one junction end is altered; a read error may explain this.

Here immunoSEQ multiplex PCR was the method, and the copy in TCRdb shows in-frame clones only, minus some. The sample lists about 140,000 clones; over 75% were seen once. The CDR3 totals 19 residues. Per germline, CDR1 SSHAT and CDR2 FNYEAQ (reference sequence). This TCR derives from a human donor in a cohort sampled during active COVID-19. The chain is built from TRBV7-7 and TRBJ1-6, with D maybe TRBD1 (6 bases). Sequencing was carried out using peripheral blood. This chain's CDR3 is CASSSLPPQNRVCNSPLHF. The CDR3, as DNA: TGTGCTAGCAGCTCCCTCCCCCCCCAAAACAGGGTCTGTAATTCACCCCTCCACTTT. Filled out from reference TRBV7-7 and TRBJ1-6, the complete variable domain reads GAGVSQSPRYKVTKRGQDVTLRCDPISSHATLYWYQQALGQGPEFLTYFNYEAQPDKSGLPSDRFSAERPEGSISTLTIQRTEQRDSAMYRCASSSLPPQNRVCNSPLHFGNGTRLTVT.